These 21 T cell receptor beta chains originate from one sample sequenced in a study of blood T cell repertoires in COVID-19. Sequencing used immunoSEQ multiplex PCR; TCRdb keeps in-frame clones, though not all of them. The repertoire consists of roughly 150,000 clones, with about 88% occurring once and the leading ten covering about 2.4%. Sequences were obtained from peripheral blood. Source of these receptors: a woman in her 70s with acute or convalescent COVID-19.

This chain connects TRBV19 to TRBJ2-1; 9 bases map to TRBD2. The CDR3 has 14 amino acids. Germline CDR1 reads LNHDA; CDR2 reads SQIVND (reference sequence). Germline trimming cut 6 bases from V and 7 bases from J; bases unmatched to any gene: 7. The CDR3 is CASRRRGGLNEQFF. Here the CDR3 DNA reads TGTGCCAGTAGGCGGCGGGGGGGCCTGAATGAGCAGTTCTTC. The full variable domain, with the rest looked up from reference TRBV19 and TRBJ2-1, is DGGITQSPKYLFRKEGQNVTLSCEQNLNHDAMYWYRQDPGQGLRLIYYSQIVNDFQKGDIAEGYSVSREKKESFPLTVTSAQKNPTAFYLCASRRRGGLNEQFFGPGTRLTVL.

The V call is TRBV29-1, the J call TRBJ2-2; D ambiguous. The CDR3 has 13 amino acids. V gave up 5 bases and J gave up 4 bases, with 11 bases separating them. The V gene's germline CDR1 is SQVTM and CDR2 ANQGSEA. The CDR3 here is CSVKGSSTGELFF. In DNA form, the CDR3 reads TGCAGCGTTAAAGGATCGAGCACCGGGGAGCTGTTTTTT.

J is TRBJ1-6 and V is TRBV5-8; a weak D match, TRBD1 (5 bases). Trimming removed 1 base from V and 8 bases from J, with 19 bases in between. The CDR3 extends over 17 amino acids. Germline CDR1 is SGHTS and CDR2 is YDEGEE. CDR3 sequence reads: CASSLWGSTARYSPLHF. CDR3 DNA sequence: TGTGCCAGCAGCTTGTGGGGATCGACAGCGCGCTATTCACCCCTCCACTTT.

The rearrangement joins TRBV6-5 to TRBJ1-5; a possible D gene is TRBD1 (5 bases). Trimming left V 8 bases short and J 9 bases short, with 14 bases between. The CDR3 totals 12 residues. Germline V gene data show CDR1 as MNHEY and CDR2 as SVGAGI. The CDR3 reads CASGRDLGPQHF. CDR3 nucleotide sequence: TGTGCCAGCGGTCGGGACTTGGGGCCCCAGCATTTT.

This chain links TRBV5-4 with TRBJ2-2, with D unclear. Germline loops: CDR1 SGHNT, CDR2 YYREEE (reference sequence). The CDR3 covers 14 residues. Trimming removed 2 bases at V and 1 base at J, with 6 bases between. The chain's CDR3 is CASSFSGNTGELFF. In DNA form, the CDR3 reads TGTGCCAGCAGCTTCTCAGGGAACACCGGGGAGCTGTTTTTT.

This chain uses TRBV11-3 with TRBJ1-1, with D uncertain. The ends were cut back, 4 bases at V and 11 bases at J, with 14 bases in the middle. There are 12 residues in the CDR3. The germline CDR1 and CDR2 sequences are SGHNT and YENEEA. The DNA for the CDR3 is TGTGCCAGCAGCTCCCGGGGTGCGGGGGCTTTCTTT. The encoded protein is CASSSRGAGAFF.

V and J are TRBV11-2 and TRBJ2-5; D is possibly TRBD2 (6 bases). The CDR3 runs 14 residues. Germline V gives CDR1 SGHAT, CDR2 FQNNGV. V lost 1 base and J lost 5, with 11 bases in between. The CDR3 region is CASSLAVGGETQYF. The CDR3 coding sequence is TGTGCCAGCAGCTTAGCGGTCGGAGGGGAGACCCAGTACTTC. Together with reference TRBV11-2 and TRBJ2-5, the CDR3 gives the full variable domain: EAGVAQSPRYKIIEKRQSVAFWCNPISGHATLYWYQQILGQGPKLLIQFQNNGVVDDSQLPKDRFSAERLKGVDSTLKIQPAKLEDSAVYLCASSLAVGGETQYFGPGTRLLVL.

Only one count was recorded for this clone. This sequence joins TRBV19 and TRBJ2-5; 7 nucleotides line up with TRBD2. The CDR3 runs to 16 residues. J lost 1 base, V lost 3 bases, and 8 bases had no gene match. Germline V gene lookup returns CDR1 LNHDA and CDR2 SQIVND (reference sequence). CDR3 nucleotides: TGTGCCAGTAGTATCCATAGACTAGCCCTCCAAGAGACCCAGTACTTC. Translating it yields CASSIHRLALQETQYF.

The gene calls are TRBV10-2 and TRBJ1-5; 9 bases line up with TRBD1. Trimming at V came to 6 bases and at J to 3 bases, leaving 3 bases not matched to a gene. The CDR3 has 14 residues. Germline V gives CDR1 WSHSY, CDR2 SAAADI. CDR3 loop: CASSGTGYNQPQHF. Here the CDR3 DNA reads TGCGCCAGCAGCGGGACAGGGTACAATCAGCCCCAGCATTTT.

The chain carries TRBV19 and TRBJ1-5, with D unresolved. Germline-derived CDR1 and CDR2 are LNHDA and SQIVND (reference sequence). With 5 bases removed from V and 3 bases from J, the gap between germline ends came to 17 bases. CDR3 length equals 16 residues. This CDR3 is CASSLETETFNQPQHF. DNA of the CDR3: TGTGCCAGTAGTTTGGAGACGGAAACTTTCAATCAGCCCCAGCATTTT.

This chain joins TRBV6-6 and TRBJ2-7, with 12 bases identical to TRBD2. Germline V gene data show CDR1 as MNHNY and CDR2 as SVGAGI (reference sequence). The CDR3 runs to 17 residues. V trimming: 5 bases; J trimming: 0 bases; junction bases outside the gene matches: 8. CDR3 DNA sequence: TGTGCCAGCAGTCGGACTAGCGGGGCGTCTCACTCCTACGAGCAGTACTTC. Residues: CASSRTSGASHSYEQYF.

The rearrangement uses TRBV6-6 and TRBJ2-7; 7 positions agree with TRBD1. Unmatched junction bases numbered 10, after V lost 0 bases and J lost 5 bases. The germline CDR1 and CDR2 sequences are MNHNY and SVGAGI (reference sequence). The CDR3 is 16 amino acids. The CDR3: CASSYSQGKTPNEQYF. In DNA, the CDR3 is TGTGCCAGCAGTTACTCACAGGGGAAAACCCCTAACGAGCAGTACTTC.

CDR3 sequence: CASCIGGEAFF. The CDR3 DNA sequence: TGTGCCAGCTGCATTGGAGGAGAAGCTTTCTTT. V usage is TRBV27 and J usage is TRBJ1-1; D is uncertain. Deletions cut 8 bases from V and 8 bases from J, with 12 bases between. The CDR3 contains 11 residues. Germline CDR1 and CDR2: MNHEY and SMNVEV (reference sequence).

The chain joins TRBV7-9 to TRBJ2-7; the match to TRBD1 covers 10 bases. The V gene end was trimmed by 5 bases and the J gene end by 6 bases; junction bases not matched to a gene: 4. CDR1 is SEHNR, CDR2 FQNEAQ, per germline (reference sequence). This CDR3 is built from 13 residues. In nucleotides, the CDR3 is TGTGCCAGCAGCCGACAGGGGGCAGCCGAGCAGTACGTC. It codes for CASSRQGAAEQYV.

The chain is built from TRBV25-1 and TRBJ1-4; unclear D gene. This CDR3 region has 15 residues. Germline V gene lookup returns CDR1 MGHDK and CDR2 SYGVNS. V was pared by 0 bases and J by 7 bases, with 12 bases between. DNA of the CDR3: TGTGCCAGCAGTGAATATACGGGGATGGGTGAAAAACTGTTTTTT. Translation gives CASSEYTGMGEKLFF.

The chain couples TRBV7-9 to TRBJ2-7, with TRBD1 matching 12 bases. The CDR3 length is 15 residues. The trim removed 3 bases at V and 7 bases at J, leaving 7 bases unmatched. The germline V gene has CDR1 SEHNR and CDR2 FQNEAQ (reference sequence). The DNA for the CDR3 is TGTGCCAGCAGCTTTTGGGGACAGGGGGCGCGGGAGCAGTACTTC. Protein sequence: CASSFWGQGAREQYF.

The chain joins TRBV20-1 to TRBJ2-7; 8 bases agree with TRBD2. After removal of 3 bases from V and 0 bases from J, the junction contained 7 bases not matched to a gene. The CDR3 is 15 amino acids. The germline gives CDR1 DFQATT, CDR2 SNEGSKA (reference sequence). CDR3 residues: CSASEGGGISYEQYF. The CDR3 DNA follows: TGCAGTGCTAGTGAGGGCGGGGGGATCTCCTACGAGCAGTACTTC.

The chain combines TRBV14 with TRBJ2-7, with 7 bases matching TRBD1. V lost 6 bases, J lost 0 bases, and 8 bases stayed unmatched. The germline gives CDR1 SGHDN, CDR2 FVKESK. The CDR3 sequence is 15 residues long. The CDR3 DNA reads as TGTGCCAGCAGAGCCTATTCAGGGGGCTCCTACGAGCAGTACTTC. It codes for CASRAYSGGSYEQYF.

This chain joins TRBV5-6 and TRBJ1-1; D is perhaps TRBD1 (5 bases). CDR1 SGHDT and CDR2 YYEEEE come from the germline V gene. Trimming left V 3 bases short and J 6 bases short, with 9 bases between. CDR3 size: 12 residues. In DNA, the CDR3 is TGTGCCAGCAGCTCGGACACCTCTGAAGCTTTCTTT. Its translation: CASSSDTSEAFF.

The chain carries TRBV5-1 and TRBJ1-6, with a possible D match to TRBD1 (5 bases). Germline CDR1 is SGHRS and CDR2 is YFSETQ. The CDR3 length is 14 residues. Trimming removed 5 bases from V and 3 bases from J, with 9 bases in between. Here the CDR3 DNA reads TGCGCCAGCAGACAGGACTACTATAATTCACCCCTCCACTTT. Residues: CASRQDYYNSPLHF.

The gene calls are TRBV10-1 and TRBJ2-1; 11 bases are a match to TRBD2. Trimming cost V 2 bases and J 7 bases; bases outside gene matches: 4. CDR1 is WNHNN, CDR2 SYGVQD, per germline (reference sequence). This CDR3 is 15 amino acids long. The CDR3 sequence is CASSERSGGANEQFF. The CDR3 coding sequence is TGCGCCAGCAGTGAGCGTAGCGGGGGGGCAAATGAGCAGTTCTTC.